A single sample is the source of the 9 T cell receptor beta chains below, sequenced in a study of blood T cell repertoires in COVID-19. Using immunoSEQ multiplex PCR, the repertoire was profiled, and TCRdb retains in-frame clones only, with some absent. The sample has tens of thousands of clones, 75% to 90% seen once; the top ten hold around 12%. The sequencing sample was made of peripheral blood. These receptors all come from a human donor in a cohort sampled during active COVID-19.

This chain uses TRBV19 with TRBJ2-7, with D perhaps TRBD2 (5 bases). With 4 bases removed from V and 1 base from J, the gap between germline ends came to 32 bases. The germline V gene has CDR1 LNHDA and CDR2 SQIVND (reference sequence). The CDR3 extends over 21 amino acids. CDR3: CASSKEVAWQVGSSRSYEQYF. For the CDR3, the DNA is TGTGCCAGTAGTAAGGAGGTCGCTTGGCAGGTTGGCAGCAGTCGGTCCTACGAGCAGTACTTC. The entire variable domain, with the rest obtained from reference TRBV19 and TRBJ2-7, is as follows: DGGITQSPKYLFRKEGQNVTLSCEQNLNHDAMYWYRQDPGQGLRLIYYSQIVNDFQKGDIAEGYSVSREKKESFPLTVTSAQKNPTAFYLCASSKEVAWQVGSSRSYEQYFGPGTRLTVT.

The V and J genes are TRBV19 and TRBJ1-1, with 8 nucleotides matching TRBD1. The germline V gene has CDR1 LNHDA and CDR2 SQIVND (reference sequence). Losses at the gene ends were 5 bases for V and 1 base for J; bases not matched to a gene: 6. The CDR3 totals 15 residues. CDR3 protein: CASSGGTGANTEAFF. The CDR3 region has the DNA TGTGCCAGTAGTGGAGGGACAGGTGCGAACACTGAAGCTTTCTTT.

The chain couples TRBV9 to TRBJ1-1; 7 bases are shared with TRBD1. The V segment lost 0 bases and the J segment 6 bases; nucleotides outside the gene matches: 5. Germline V gives CDR1 SGDLS, CDR2 YYNGEE. This CDR3 has 14 residues. The CDR3 sequence: CASSVARQGAEAFF. CDR3 DNA sequence: TGTGCCAGCAGCGTAGCTCGTCAGGGGGCTGAAGCTTTCTTT.

The V call is TRBV18, the J call TRBJ1-4; 10 bases map to TRBD1. V was clipped by 3 bases and J by 7 bases; unmatched bases: 11. CDR1 and CDR2 (germline): KGHSH, LQKENI. This CDR3 is built from 17 residues. The CDR3 is CASSPPGQGPSGEKLFF. The CDR3 coding sequence is TGTGCCAGCTCACCCCCGGGACAGGGGCCCAGTGGTGAAAAACTGTTTTTT.

The chain links TRBV5-4 to TRBJ2-5; no clear D gene. The CDR3 runs to 15 residues. CDR1 is SGHNT, CDR2 YYREEE, per germline (reference sequence). Trimming removed 0 bases at V and 5 bases at J, with 14 bases between. CDR3 protein: CASSLASQPGETQYF. The CDR3 DNA is TGTGCCAGCAGCTTGGCCTCGCAGCCCGGGGAGACCCAGTACTTC.

The chain links TRBV28 to TRBJ2-5, with D possibly TRBD2 on 7 matching bases. This CDR3 is built from 14 residues. Germline assignment: CDR1 MDHEN and CDR2 SYDVKM. Trimming removed 7 bases from V and 5 bases from J, with 17 bases in between. The CDR3 sequence: CASTAGGPRETQYF. In DNA form, the CDR3 reads TGTGCCAGCACCGCCGGGGGGCCGAGGGAGACCCAGTACTTC. The complete variable domain, with remaining parts taken from reference TRBV28 and TRBJ2-5, reads DVKVTQSSRYLVKRTGEKVFLECVQDMDHENMFWYRQDPGLGLRLIYFSYDVKMKEKGDIPEGYSVSREKKERFSLILESASTNQTSMYLCASTAGGPRETQYFGPGTRLLVL.

The chain has TRBV5-1 and TRBJ2-4, with 10 nucleotides matching TRBD1. Germline CDR1 SGHRS, CDR2 YFSETQ. The CDR3 has 15 amino acids. With V trimmed by 4 bases and J by 5 bases, 6 bases remained unmatched. For the CDR3, the DNA is TGCGCCAGCAGCCGGACCGGGACAGGGGAAAACATTCAGTACTTC. It translates to CASSRTGTGENIQYF.

The genes are TRBV5-4 and TRBJ1-1; D remains ambiguous. The V and J ends lost 6 bases and 4 bases respectively, with 13 bases between them. CDR1 SGHNT and CDR2 YYREEE come from the germline V gene (reference sequence). This CDR3 is 13 amino acids long. CDR3 amino acids: CASNRMGSTEAFF. DNA for the CDR3: TGTGCCAGCAACCGTATGGGGAGCACTGAAGCTTTCTTT.

This clone has only one observation. This rearrangement joins TRBV5-6 to TRBJ1-1; 8 positions agree with TRBD1. Germline V gene data show CDR1 as SGHDT and CDR2 as YYEEEE. The CDR3 is 12 residues long. V lost 2 bases, J lost 8 bases, and 2 bases stayed unmatched. CDR3 DNA: TGTGCCAGCAGCTTCCGGGACAGGGAAGCTTTCTTT. This encodes CASSFRDREAFF.